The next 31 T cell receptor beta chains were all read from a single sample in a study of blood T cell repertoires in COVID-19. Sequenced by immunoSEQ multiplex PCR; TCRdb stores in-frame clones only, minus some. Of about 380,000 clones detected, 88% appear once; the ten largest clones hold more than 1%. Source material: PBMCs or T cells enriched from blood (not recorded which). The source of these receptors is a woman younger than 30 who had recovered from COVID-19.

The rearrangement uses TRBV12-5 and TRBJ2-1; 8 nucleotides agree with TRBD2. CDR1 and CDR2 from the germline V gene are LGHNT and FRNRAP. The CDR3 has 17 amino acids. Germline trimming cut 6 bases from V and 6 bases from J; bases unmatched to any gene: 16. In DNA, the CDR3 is TGTGCTAGTGGCCTGTGGACCGGGGGGGCCGTAATCAATGAGCAGTTCTTC. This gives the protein CASGLWTGGAVINEQFF.

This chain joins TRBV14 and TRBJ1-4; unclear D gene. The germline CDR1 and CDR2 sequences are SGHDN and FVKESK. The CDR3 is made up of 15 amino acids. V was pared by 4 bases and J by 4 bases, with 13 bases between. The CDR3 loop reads CASSRTEVHNEKLFF. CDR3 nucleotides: TGTGCCAGCAGCCGGACGGAGGTCCATAATGAAAAACTGTTTTTT. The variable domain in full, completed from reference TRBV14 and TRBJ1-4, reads EAGVTQFPSHSVIEKGQTVTLRCDPISGHDNLYWYRRVMGKEIKFLLHFVKESKQDESGMPNNRFLAERTGGTYSTLKVQPAELEDSGVYFCASSRTEVHNEKLFFGSGTQLSVL.

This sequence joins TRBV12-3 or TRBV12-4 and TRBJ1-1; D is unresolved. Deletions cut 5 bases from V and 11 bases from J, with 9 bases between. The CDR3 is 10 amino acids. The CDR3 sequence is CASSGERAFF. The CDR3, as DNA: TGTGCCAGCAGTGGAGAAAGGGCTTTCTTT.

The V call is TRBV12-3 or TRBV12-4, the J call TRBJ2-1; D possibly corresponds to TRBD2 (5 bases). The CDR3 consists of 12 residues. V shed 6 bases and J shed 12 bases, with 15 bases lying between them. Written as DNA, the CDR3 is TGTGCCAGCAGCCACCTAGTAAGCGGGCAGTTCTTC. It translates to CASSHLVSGQFF.

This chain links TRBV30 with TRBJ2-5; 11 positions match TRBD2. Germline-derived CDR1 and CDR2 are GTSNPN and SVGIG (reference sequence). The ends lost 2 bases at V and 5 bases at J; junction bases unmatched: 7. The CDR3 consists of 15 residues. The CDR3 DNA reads TGTGCCTGGAGTTCTCTAGCGGGGGGTAGGGAGACCCAGTACTTC. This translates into CAWSSLAGGRETQYF.

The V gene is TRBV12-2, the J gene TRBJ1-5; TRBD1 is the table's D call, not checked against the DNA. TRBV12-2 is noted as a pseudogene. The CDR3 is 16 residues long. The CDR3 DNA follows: TGTGCAAGTCGCGCACCCGACAGGGGGATCAATCAGCCCCAGCATTTT. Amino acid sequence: CASRAPDRGINQPQHF.

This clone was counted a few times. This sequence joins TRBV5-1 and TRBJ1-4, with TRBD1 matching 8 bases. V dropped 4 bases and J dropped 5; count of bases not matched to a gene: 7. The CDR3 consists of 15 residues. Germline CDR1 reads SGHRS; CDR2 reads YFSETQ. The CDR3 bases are TGCGCCAGCAGCCCGTCGGACAGGGAGAATGAAAAACTGTTTTTT. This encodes CASSPSDRENEKLFF.

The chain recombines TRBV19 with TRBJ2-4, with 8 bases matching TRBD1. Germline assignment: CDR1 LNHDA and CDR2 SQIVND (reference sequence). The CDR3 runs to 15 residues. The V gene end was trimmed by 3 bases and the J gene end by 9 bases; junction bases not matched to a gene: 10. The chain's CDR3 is CASSISTTGEGIQYF. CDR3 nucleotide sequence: TGTGCCAGTAGTATTTCCACGACAGGGGAAGGCATTCAGTACTTC.

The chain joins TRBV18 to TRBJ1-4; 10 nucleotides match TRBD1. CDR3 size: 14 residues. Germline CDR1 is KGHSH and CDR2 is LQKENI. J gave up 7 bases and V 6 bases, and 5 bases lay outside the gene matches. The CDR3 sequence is CASSRTGGVEKLFF. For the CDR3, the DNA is TGTGCCAGCTCGCGGACAGGGGGAGTTGAAAAACTGTTTTTT.

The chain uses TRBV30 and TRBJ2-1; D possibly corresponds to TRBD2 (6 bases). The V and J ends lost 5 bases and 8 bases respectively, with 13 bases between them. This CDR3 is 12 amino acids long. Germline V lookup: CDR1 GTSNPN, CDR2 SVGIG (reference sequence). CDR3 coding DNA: TGTGCCTGGGCCAGACTAGACCATGAGCAGTTCTTC. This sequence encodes CAWARLDHEQFF.

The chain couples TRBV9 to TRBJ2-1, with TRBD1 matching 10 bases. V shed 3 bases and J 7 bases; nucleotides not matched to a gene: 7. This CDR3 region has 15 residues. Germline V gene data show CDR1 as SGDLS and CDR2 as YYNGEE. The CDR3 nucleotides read TGTGCCAGCAGCGCCGGGACAGGGGTTTTGAATGAGCAGTTCTTC. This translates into CASSAGTGVLNEQFF. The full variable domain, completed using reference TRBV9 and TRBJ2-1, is DSGVTQTPKHLITATGQRVTLRCSPRSGDLSVYWYQQSLDQGLQFLIQYYNGEERAKGNILERFSAQQFPDLHSELNLSSLELGDSALYFCASSAGTGVLNEQFFGPGTRLTVL.

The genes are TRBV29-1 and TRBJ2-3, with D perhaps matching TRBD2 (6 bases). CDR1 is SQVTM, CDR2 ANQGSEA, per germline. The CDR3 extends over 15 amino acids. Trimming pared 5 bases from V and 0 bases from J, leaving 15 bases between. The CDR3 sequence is CSVTGTRASTDTQYF. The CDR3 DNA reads TGCAGCGTTACCGGGACTCGTGCTAGCACAGATACGCAGTATTTT.

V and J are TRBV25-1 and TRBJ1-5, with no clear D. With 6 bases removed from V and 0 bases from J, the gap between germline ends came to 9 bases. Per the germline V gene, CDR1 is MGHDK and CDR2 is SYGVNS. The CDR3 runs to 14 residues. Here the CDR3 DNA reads TGTGCCAGCAGGGAGGGCCTTAGCAATCAGCCCCAGCATTTT. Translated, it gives CASREGLSNQPQHF. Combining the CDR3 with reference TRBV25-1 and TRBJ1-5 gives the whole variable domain EADIYQTPRYLVIGTGKKITLECSQTMGHDKMYWYQQDPGMELHLIHYSYGVNSTEKGDLSSESTVSRIRTEHFPLTLESARPSHTSQYLCASREGLSNQPQHFGDGTRLSIL.

The CDR3 DNA reads as TGTGCCAGCAGCTTGGCTCCGACAGGGGGCTATGAGCAGTACTTC. It translates to CASSLAPTGGYEQYF. This chain links TRBV5-6 with TRBJ2-7; 10 bases map to TRBD1. This CDR3 spans 15 amino acids. Germline V CDR1 and CDR2: SGHDT, YYEEEE. The V gene end was trimmed by 0 bases and the J gene end by 7 bases; junction bases not matched to a gene: 7. Full variable domain (missing parts from reference TRBV5-6 and TRBJ2-7): DAGVTQSPTHLIKTRGQQVTLRCSPKSGHDTVSWYQQALGQGPQFIFQYYEEEERQRGNFPDRFSGHQFPNYSSELNVNALLLGDSALYLCASSLAPTGGYEQYFGPGTRLTVT.

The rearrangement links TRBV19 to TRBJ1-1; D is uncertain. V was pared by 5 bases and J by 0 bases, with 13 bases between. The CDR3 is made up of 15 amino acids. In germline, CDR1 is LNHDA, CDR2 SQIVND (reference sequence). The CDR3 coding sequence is TGTGCCAGTAGTTTGGCGGGCCAAATGAACACTGAAGCTTTCTTT. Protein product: CASSLAGQMNTEAFF.

The CDR3 loop reads CASSRMSGTSGARETQYF. DNA of the CDR3: TGCGCCAGCAGTCGCATGAGCGGGACTAGCGGGGCCCGGGAGACCCAGTACTTC. The genes are TRBV23-1 and TRBJ2-5; TRBD2 matches at 13 bases. TRBV23-1 belongs to the ORF category, with a function that is uncertain. Trimming took 4 bases from V and 5 from J; bases not matched to a gene: 13. The CDR3 is 18 residues long.

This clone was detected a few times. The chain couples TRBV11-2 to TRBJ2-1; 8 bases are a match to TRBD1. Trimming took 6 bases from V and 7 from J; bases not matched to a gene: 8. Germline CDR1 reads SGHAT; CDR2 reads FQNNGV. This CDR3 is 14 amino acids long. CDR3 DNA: TGTGCCAGCAGTACCCAAGACAGGGGAAATGAGCAGTTCTTC. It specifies CASSTQDRGNEQFF.

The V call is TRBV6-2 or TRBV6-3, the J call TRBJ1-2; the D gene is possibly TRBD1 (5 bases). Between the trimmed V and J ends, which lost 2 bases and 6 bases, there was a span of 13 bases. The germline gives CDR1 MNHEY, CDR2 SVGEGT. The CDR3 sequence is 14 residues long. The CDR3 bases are TGTGCCAGCAGTTACGGGGGGAGGTTCGATGGCTACACCTTC. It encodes CASSYGGRFDGYTF.

CDR3 loop: CASSQGNYGYTF. The CDR3 DNA sequence: TGTGCCAGCAGTCAGGGGAACTATGGCTACACCTTC. The chain couples TRBV2 to TRBJ1-2; maybe TRBD1 (6 bases). Per germline, CDR1 SNHLY and CDR2 FYNNEI. The CDR3 has 12 amino acids. V was shortened by 5 bases and J by 2 bases, with 6 bases between the two germline ends.

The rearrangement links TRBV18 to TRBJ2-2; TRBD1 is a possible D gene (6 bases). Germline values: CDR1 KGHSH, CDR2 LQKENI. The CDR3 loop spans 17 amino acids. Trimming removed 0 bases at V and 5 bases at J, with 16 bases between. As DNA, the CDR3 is TGTGCCAGCTCACCACCGTCCGTCAGGGGAAGAACCGGGGAGCTGTTTTTT. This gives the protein CASSPPSVRGRTGELFF.

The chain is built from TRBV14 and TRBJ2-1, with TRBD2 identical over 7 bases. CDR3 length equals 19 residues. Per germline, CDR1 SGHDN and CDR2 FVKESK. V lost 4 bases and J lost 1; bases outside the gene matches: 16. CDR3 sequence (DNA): TGTGCCAGCAGCCCGAGTCTGAATATCGGGGGGAAATCCTACAATGAGCAGTTCTTC. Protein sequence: CASSPSLNIGGKSYNEQFF.

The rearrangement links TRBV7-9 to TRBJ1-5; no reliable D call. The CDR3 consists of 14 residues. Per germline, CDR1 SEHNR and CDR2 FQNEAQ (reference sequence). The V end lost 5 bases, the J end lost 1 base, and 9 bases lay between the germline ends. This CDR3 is CASSPSLSNQPQHF. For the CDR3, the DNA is TGTGCCAGCAGCCCATCCCTAAGCAATCAGCCCCAGCATTTT.

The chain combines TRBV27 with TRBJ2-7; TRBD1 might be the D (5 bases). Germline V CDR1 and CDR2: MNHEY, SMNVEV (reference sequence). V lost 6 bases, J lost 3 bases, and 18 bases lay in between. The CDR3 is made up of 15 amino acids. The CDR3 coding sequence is TGTGCCAGCAGACCTTCCGGGCAGGGCCTCTACGAGCAGTACTTC. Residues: CASRPSGQGLYEQYF.

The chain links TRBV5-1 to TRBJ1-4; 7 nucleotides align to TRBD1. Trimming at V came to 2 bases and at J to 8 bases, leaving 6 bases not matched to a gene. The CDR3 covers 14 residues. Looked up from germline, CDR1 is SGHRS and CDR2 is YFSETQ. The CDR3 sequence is CASSLQGLEEKLFF. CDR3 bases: TGCGCCAGCAGCTTACAGGGGCTGGAAGAAAAACTGTTTTTT.

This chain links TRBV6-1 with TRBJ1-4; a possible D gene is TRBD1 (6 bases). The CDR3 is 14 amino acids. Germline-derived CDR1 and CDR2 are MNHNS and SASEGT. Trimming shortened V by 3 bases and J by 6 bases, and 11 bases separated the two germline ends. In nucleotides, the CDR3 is TGTGCCAGCAGTGACAGGGGCCTTCATGAAAAACTGTTTTTT. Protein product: CASSDRGLHEKLFF.

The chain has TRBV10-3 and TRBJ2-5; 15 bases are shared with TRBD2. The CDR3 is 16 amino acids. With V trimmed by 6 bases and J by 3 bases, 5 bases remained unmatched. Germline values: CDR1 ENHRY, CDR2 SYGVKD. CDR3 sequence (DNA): TGTGCCATCAGCGGACTAGCGGGGGGGGTCGAAGAGACCCAGTACTTC. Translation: CAISGLAGGVEETQYF.

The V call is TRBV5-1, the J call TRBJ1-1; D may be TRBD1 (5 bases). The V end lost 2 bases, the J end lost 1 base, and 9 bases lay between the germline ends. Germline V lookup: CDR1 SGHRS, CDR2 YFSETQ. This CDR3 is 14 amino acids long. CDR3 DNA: TGCGCCAGCAGCTTAGGAAGGGGGAACACTGAAGCTTTCTTT. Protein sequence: CASSLGRGNTEAFF.

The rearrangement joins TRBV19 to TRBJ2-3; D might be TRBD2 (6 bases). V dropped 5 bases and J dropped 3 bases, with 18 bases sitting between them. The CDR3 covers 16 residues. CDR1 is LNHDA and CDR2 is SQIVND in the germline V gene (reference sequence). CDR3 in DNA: TGTGCCAGTAGTCCAACGGCCCGGGGGTGGACAGATACGCAGTATTTT. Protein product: CASSPTARGWTDTQYF.

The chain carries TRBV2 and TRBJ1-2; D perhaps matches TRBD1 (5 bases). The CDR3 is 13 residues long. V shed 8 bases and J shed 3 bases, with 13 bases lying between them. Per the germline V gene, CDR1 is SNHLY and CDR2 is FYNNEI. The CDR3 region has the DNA TGTGCCAGCCGGGGACTGTGGGACTATGGCTACACCTTC. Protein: CASRGLWDYGYTF.

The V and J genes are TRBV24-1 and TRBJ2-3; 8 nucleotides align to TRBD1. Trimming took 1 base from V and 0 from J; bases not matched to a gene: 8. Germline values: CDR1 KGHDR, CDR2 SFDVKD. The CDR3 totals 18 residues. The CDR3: CATSDFRQGRKSTDTQYF. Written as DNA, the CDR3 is TGTGCCACCAGTGATTTTCGACAGGGGCGGAAGAGCACAGATACGCAGTATTTT.

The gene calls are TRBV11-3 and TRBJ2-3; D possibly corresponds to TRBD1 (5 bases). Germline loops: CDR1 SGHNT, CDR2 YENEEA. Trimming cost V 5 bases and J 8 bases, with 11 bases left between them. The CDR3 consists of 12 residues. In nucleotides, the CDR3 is TGTGCCAGCAGCCCAAGGGGCGGTACGCAGTATTTT. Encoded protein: CASSPRGGTQYF.